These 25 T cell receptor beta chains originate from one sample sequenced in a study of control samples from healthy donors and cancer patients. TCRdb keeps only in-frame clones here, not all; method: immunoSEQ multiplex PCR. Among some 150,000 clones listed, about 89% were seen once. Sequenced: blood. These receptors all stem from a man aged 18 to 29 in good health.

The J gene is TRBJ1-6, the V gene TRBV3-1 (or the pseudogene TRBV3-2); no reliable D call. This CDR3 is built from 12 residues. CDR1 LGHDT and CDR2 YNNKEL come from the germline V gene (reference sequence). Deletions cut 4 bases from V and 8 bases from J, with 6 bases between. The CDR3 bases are TGTGCCAGCAGCCGGGAACATTCACCCCTCCACTTT. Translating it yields CASSREHSPLHF.

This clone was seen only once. Written as DNA, the CDR3 is TGTGCCATCAGCGCAGGGGGCGGACAACAAGAGACCCAGTACTTC. Translation: CAISAGGGQQETQYF. The J gene is TRBJ2-5, the V gene TRBV10-3, with 8 bases identical to TRBD1. Germline V lookup: CDR1 ENHRY, CDR2 SYGVKD. V dropped 6 bases and J dropped 2; count of bases not matched to a gene: 8. This CDR3 comprises 15 residues.

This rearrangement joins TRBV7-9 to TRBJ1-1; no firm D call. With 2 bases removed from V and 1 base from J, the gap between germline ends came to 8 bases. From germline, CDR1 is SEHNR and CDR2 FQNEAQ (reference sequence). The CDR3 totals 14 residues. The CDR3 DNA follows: TGTGCCAGCAGCTTACTGGGCACGAACACTGAAGCTTTCTTT. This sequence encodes CASSLLGTNTEAFF.

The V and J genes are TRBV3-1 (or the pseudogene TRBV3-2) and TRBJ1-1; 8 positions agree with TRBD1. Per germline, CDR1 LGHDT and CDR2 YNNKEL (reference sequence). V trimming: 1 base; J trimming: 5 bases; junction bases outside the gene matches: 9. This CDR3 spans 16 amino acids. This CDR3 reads CASSQVGQGARTEAFF. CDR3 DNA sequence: TGTGCCAGCAGCCAAGTTGGTCAGGGGGCGCGAACTGAAGCTTTCTTT.

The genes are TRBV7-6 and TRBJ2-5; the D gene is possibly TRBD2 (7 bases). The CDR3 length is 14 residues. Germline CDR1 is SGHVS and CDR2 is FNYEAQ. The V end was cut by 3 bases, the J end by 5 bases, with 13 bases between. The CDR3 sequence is CASSFGGLGETQYF. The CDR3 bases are TGTGCCAGCAGCTTCGGGGGGCTCGGGGAGACCCAGTACTTC.

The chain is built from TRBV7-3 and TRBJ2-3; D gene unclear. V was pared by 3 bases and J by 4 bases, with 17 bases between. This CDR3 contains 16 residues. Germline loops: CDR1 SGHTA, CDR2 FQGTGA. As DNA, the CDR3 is TGTGCCAGCAGCTTGGCCCTCGGGTTCAGATCAGATACGCAGTATTTT. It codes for CASSLALGFRSDTQYF.

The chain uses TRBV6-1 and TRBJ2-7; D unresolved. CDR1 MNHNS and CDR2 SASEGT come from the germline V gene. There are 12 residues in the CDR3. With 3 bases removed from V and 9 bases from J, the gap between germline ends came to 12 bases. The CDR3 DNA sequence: TGTGCCAGCAGTGAGATCCAAGCCCTGCAGTACTTC. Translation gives CASSEIQALQYF.

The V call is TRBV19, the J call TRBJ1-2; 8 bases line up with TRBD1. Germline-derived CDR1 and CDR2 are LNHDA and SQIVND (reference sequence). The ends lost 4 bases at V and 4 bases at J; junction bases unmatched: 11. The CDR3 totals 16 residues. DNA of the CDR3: TGTGCCAGTAGTACCCCCTGGACAGGGTCGGGCTATGGCTACACCTTC. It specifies CASSTPWTGSGYGYTF.

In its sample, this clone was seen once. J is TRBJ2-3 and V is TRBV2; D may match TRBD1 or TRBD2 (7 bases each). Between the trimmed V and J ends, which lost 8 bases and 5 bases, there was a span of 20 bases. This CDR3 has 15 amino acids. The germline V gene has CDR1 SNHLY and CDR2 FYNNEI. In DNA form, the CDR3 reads TGTGCCAGCGCGGGAGACAGGGTTAACCGAGATACGCAGTATTTT. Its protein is CASAGDRVNRDTQYF.

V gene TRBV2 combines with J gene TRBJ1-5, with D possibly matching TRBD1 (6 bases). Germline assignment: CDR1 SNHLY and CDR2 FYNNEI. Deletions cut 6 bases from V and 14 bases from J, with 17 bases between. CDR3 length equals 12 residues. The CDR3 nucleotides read TGTGCCAGCAGCGCTCAGGGGAGGGGGAAGCATTTT. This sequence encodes CASSAQGRGKHF.

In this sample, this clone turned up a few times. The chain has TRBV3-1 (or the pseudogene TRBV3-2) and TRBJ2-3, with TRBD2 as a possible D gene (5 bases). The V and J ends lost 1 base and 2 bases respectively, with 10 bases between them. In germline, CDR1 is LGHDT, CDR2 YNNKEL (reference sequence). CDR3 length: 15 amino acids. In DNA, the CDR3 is TGTGCCAGCAGCCAAGCCTCGACTACCACAGATACGCAGTATTTT. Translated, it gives CASSQASTTTDTQYF.

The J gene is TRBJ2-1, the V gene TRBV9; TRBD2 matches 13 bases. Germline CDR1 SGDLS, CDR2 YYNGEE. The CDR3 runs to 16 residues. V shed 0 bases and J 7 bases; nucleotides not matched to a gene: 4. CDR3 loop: CASSVGGTSGVNEQFF. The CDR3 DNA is TGTGCCAGCAGCGTAGGAGGGACTAGCGGGGTTAATGAGCAGTTCTTC.

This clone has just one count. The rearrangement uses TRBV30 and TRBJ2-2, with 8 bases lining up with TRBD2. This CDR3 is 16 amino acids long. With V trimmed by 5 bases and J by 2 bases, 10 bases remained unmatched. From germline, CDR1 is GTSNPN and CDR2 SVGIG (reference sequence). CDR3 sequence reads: CAWYLGGGPNTGELFF. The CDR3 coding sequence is TGTGCCTGGTACCTGGGCGGGGGGCCTAACACCGGGGAGCTGTTTTTT.

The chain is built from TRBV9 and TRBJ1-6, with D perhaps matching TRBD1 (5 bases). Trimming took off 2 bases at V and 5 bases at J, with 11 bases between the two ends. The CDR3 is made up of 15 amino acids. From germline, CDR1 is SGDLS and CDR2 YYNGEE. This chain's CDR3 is CASSVGGDHNSPLHF. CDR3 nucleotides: TGTGCCAGCAGCGTGGGAGGGGATCATAATTCACCCCTCCACTTT. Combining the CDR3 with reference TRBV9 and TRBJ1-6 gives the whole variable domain DSGVTQTPKHLITATGQRVTLRCSPRSGDLSVYWYQQSLDQGLQFLIQYYNGEERAKGNILERFSAQQFPDLHSELNLSSLELGDSALYFCASSVGGDHNSPLHFGNGTRLTVT.

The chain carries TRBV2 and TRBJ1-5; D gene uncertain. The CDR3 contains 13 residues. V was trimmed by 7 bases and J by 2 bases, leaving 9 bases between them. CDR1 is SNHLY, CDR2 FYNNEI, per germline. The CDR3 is CASTGDGNQPQHF. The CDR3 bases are TGTGCCAGCACAGGTGATGGCAATCAGCCCCAGCATTTT. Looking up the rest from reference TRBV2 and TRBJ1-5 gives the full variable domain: EPEVTQTPSHQVTQMGQEVILRCVPISNHLYFYWYRQILGQKVEFLVSFYNNEISEKSEIFDDQFSVERPDGSNFTLKIRSTKLEDSAMYFCASTGDGNQPQHFGDGTRLSIL.

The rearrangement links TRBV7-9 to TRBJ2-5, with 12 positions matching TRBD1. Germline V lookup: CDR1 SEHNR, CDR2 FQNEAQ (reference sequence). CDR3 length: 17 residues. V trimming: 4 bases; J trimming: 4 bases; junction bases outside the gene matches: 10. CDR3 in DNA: TGTGCCAGCAGCTCCCCACCGGGACAGGGGGCAAGAGAGACCCAGTACTTC. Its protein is CASSSPPGQGARETQYF. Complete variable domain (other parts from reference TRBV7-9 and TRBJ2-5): DTGVSQNPRHKITKRGQNVTFRCDPISEHNRLYWYRQTLGQGPEFLTYFQNEAQLEKSRLLSDRFSAERPKGSFSTLEIQRTEQGDSAMYLCASSSPPGQGARETQYFGPGTRLLVL.

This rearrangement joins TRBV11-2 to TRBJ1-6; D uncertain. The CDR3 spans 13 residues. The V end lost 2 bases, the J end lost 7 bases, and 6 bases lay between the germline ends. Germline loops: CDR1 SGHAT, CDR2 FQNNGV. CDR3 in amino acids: CASSLRGNSPLHF. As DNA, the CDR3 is TGTGCCAGCAGCTTACGAGGGAATTCACCCCTCCACTTT.

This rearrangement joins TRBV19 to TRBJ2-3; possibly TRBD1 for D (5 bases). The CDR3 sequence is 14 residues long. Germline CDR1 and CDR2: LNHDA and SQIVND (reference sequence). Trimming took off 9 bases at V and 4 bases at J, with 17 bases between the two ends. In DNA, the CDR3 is TGTGCCAGCCTCATTTCGACAGCACCAGATACGCAGTATTTT. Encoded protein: CASLISTAPDTQYF.

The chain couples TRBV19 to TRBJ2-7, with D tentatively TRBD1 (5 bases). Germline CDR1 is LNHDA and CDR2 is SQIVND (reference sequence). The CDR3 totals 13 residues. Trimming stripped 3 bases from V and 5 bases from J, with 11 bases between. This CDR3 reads CASSISRQNEQYF. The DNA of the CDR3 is TGTGCCAGTAGTATTTCGAGACAGAACGAGCAGTACTTC.

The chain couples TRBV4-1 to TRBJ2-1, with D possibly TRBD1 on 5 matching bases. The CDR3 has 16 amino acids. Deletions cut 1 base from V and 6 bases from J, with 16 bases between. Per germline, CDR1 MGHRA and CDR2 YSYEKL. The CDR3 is CASSQVGGQVINEQFF. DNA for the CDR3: TGCGCCAGCAGCCAAGTCGGTGGACAAGTCATCAATGAGCAGTTCTTC.

CDR3: CASSPLRDRGNNEQFF. The CDR3 DNA reads TGTGCCAGCAGCCCTTTAAGGGACAGGGGGAACAATGAGCAGTTCTTC. The chain couples TRBV27 to TRBJ2-1; 11 nucleotides line up with TRBD1. Germline V gene lookup returns CDR1 MNHEY and CDR2 SMNVEV (reference sequence). V shed 6 bases, J shed 5 bases, and the junction held 9 bases outside the gene matches. The CDR3 sequence is 16 residues long.

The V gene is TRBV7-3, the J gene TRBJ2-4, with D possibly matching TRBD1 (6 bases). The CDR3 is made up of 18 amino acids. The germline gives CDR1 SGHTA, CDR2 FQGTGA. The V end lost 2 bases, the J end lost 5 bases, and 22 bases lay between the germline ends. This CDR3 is CASSLGLGAYPFENIQYF. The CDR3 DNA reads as TGTGCCAGCAGCTTAGGTTTGGGGGCGTACCCATTCGAAAACATTCAGTACTTC.

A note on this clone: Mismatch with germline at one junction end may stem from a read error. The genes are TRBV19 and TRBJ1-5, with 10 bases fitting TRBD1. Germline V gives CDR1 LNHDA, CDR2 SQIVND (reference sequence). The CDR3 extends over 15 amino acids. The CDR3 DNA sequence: TGTGCCAGTAGTGTAGACAGGGGGCGAGGTCAGCCCCAGCATTTT. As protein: CASSVDRGRGQPQHF. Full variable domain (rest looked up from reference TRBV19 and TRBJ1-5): DGGITQSPKYLFRKEGQNVTLSCEQNLNHDAMYWYRQDPGQGLRLIYYSQIVNDFQKGDIAEGYSVSREKKESFPLTVTSAQKNPTAFYLCASSVDRGRGQPQHFGDGTRLSIL.

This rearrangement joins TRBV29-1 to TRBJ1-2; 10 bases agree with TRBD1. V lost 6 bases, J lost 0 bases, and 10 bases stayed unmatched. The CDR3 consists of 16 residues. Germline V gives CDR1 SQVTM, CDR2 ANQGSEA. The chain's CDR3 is CSVSTGGPLANYGYTF. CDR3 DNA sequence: TGCAGCGTATCGACAGGGGGCCCCCTAGCTAACTATGGCTACACCTTC.

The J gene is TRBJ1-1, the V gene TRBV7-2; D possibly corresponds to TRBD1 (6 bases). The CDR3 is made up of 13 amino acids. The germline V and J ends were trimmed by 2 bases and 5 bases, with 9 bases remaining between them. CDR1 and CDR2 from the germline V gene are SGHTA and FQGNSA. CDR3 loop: CASSLTGWTEAFF. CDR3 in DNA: TGTGCCAGCAGCTTAACAGGGTGGACTGAAGCTTTCTTT.